The 28 T cell receptor beta chains below come from one sample, sequenced in a study of T-cell memory formation after mild COVID-19. TCRdb ran MiXCR on the 5' RACE reads and lists one entry per CDR3 protein. The profile covers roughly 110,000 distinct CDR3 sequences, with 22% appearing a single time and around 41% taken by the ten largest. Material: PBMCs or a T cell subset sorted from them (not recorded which). These TCRs come from a man aged 18 to 29 who had mild COVID-19 (a few samples of this study predate the infection). Cell type and time point are not known.

V usage is TRBV6-5 and J usage is TRBJ2-6, with a weak D call TRBD1 (6 bases). Looked up from germline, CDR1 is MNHEY and CDR2 is SVGAGI. This CDR3 has 13 amino acids. V was pared by 11 bases and J by 3 bases, with 11 bases between. The CDR3 protein is CAVQGSGANVLTF. DNA for the CDR3: TGTGCCGTCCAGGGGAGTGGGGCCAACGTCCTGACTTTC.

This clonotype showed up just a few times. J is TRBJ2-3 and V is TRBV6-2 or TRBV6-3; D not resolved. With 6 bases removed from V and 6 bases from J, the gap between germline ends came to 10 bases. The germline CDR1 and CDR2 sequences are MNHEY and SVGEGT. The CDR3 is 12 amino acids. The CDR3: CASSQLVDTQYF. CDR3 DNA: TGTGCCAGCAGCCAGCTGGTTGATACGCAGTATTTT.

This clonotype was recorded a few times. The chain couples TRBV6-2 or TRBV6-3 to TRBJ1-1; no definite D call. This CDR3 is 12 amino acids long. Per the germline V gene, CDR1 is MNHEY and CDR2 is SVGEGT. V lost 5 bases and J lost 7, with 11 bases in between. The CDR3 nucleotides are TGTGCCAGCAGTATCGGGAGCGTTGAAGCTTTCTTT. Its translation is CASSIGSVEAFF.

This clonotype was recorded a few times. The chain links TRBV6-6 to TRBJ2-7; 9 bases match TRBD1. The CDR3 is 15 residues long. Per germline, CDR1 MNHNY and CDR2 SVGAGI (reference sequence). With V trimmed by 6 bases and J by 6 bases, 12 bases remained unmatched. As DNA, the CDR3 is TGTGCCAGCAGCAACCGGGACAGGGACGTGGGCGAGCAGTACGTC. Its protein is CASSNRDRDVGEQYV.

V is TRBV7-2 and J is TRBJ2-5; D is uncertain. The CDR3 consists of 13 residues. The germline V gene has CDR1 SGHTA and CDR2 FQGNSA. Trimming removed 5 bases at V and 5 bases at J, with 12 bases between. CDR3 in amino acids: CASSPGRMETQYF. In DNA form, the CDR3 reads TGTGCCAGCAGCCCGGGCCGTATGGAGACCCAGTACTTC. Variable domain in full (rest from reference TRBV7-2 and TRBJ2-5): GAGVSQSPSNKVTEKGKDVELRCDPISGHTALYWYRQSLGQGLEFLIYFQGNSAPDKSGLPSDRFSAERTGGSVSTLTIQRTQQEDSAVYLCASSPGRMETQYFGPGTRLLVL.

The chain uses TRBV5-5 and TRBJ1-5; D unclear. V lost 1 base and J lost 0, with 8 bases in between. Germline CDR1 and CDR2: SGHKS and YYEKEE (reference sequence). The CDR3 spans 15 residues. Written as DNA, the CDR3 is TGTGCCAGCAGCTTGAGCGACGTTAGCAATCAGCCCCAGCATTTT. It is translated as CASSLSDVSNQPQHF.

The V and J genes are TRBV6-2 or TRBV6-3 and TRBJ1-1, with D tentatively TRBD1 (5 bases). The germline gives CDR1 MNHEY, CDR2 SVGEGT. Trimming removed 7 bases from V and 5 bases from J, with 14 bases in between. The CDR3 has 13 amino acids. The DNA for the CDR3 is TGTGCCAGCACCCCCGGGGGGGGGACTGAAGCTTTCTTT. It codes for CASTPGGGTEAFF.

The chain carries TRBV6-4 and TRBJ1-1; D is possibly TRBD1 (5 bases). V was pared by 3 bases and J by 4 bases, with 12 bases between. This CDR3 spans 14 amino acids. Per germline, CDR1 MRHNA and CDR2 SNTAGT. CDR3 DNA: TGTGCCAGCAGTGAAGGGATGGGGGGCACTGAAGCTTTCTTT. Protein: CASSEGMGGTEAFF.

The V and J genes are TRBV5-1 and TRBJ1-1; perhaps TRBD1 as D (5 bases). The ends were cut back, 0 bases at V and 0 bases at J, with 24 bases in the middle. The germline gives CDR1 SGHRS, CDR2 YFSETQ. The CDR3 has 20 residues. Here the CDR3 DNA reads TGCGCCAGCAGCTTGGCCGGTTTACAGGCAGCAACTCTCATGAACACTGAAGCTTTCTTT. It translates to CASSLAGLQAATLMNTEAFF. The full variable domain, rest sourced from reference TRBV5-1 and TRBJ1-1, is KAGVTQTPRYLIKTRGQQVTLSCSPISGHRSVSWYQQTPGQGLQFLFEYFSETQRNKGNFPGRFSGRQFSNSRSEMNVSTLELGDSALYLCASSLAGLQAATLMNTEAFFGQGTRLTVV.

The chain has TRBV5-1 and TRBJ2-1; 8 nucleotides align to TRBD1. CDR3 length equals 15 residues. The germline V gene has CDR1 SGHRS and CDR2 YFSETQ. V gave up 4 bases and J gave up 6 bases; unmatched junction bases: 9. The CDR3 coding sequence is TGCGCCAGCAGCCACGACCAGGGGGCGGTCAATGAGCAGTTCTTC. It translates to CASSHDQGAVNEQFF.

This clonotype appeared a few times. The chain has TRBV7-3 and TRBJ2-1; no clear D. V lost 4 bases and J lost 0, with 10 bases in between. Germline V gene data show CDR1 as SGHTA and CDR2 as FQGTGA. The CDR3 spans 15 residues. The CDR3 loop is CASSSRRSSYNEQFF. The CDR3 bases are TGTGCCAGCAGCTCCCGACGGAGCTCCTACAATGAGCAGTTCTTC. The full variable domain, completed using reference TRBV7-3 and TRBJ2-1, is GAGVSQTPSNKVTEKGKYVELRCDPISGHTALYWYRQSLGQGPEFLIYFQGTGAADDSGLPNDRFFAVRPEGSVSTLKIQRTERGDSAVYLCASSSRRSSYNEQFFGPGTRLTVL.

The sample holds many counts of this clonotype. The chain has TRBV7-2 and TRBJ2-4; 14 bases agree with TRBD2. The CDR3 length is 15 residues. V shed 5 bases, J shed 6 bases, and the junction held 3 bases outside the gene matches. The V gene's germline CDR1 is SGHTA and CDR2 FQGNSA. The CDR3 protein is CASSVGLAGGNIQYF. The CDR3 nucleotides are TGTGCCAGCAGCGTCGGACTAGCGGGGGGAAACATTCAGTACTTC.

This clonotype was detected a few times. The gene calls are TRBV7-9 and TRBJ1-1, with D unresolved. The CDR3 sequence is 11 residues long. CDR1 is SEHNR, CDR2 FQNEAQ, per germline (reference sequence). Trimming cost V 3 bases and J 8 bases, with 7 bases left between them. The CDR3 sequence: CASSFLQEAFF. Written as DNA, the CDR3 is TGTGCCAGCAGCTTCCTACAGGAAGCTTTCTTT.

The J gene is TRBJ1-2, the V gene TRBV5-1; D unclear. Germline CDR1 SGHRS, CDR2 YFSETQ. The V end was cut by 4 bases, the J end by 4 bases, with 17 bases between. The CDR3 extends over 15 amino acids. The chain's CDR3 is CASSPNDPGGYGYTF. CDR3 coding DNA: TGCGCCAGCAGCCCGAATGACCCCGGTGGCTATGGCTACACCTTC.

This chain uses TRBV7-9 with TRBJ1-3; D is undetermined. This CDR3 spans 11 amino acids. From germline, CDR1 is SEHNR and CDR2 FQNEAQ (reference sequence). In DNA, the CDR3 is TGTGCAGAGGGCTCTGGAAACACCATATATTTT. It translates to CAEGSGNTIYF.

This clonotype was counted between two and nine times. The chain links TRBV23-1 to TRBJ2-2, with TRBD2 identical over 9 bases. TRBV23-1 is an open reading frame, and its role is uncertain. V was clipped by 7 bases and J by 6 bases; unmatched bases: 15. The CDR3 totals 17 residues. The CDR3 coding sequence is TGCGCCAGCATTTGGTCGGCCGGCGGGGGGGCACCCGGGGAGCTGTTTTTT. Protein sequence: CASIWSAGGGAPGELFF.

This clonotype was observed a handful of times. The chain couples TRBV9 to TRBJ2-3, with D perhaps TRBD1 (6 bases). This CDR3 region has 14 residues. Trimming removed 3 bases at V and 6 bases at J, with 14 bases between. Germline V gene sequence: CDR1 SGDLS, CDR2 YYNGEE. DNA of the CDR3: TGTGCCAGCAGCGCCTCCGACAGGCGCGATACGCAGTATTTT. This sequence encodes CASSASDRRDTQYF.

The chain links TRBV21-1 to TRBJ2-4. TRBV21-1 is a pseudogene segment. There are 14 residues in the CDR3. CDR3 protein: CASSKGTAKNIQYF. DNA of the CDR3: TGTGCCAGCAGCAAAGGGACGGCCAAAAACATTCAGTACTTC.

This clonotype was counted only a few times. The gene calls are TRBV6-5 and TRBJ2-1; no clear D. This CDR3 is built from 14 residues. The V gene lost 7 bases and the J gene lost 4 bases, with 14 bases spanning the gap. Germline CDR1 MNHEY, CDR2 SVGAGI. The DNA for the CDR3 is TGTGCCAGCACCACCTCAAGTCCATACAATGAGCAGTTCTTC. Amino acids: CASTTSSPYNEQFF.

In its sample, this clonotype was seen a few times. The V gene is TRBV27, the J gene TRBJ1-1, with 7 bases fitting TRBD1. Per the germline V gene, CDR1 is MNHEY and CDR2 is SMNVEV (reference sequence). The CDR3 consists of 13 residues. Trimming took 4 bases from V and 6 from J; bases not matched to a gene: 5. As DNA, the CDR3 is TGTGCCAGCAGTTATAAGGGGGCTTCTGAAGCTTTCTTT. This gives the protein CASSYKGASEAFF.

The genes are TRBV4-1 and TRBJ1-2, with D perhaps matching TRBD1 (5 bases). The V end was cut by 0 bases, the J end by 0 bases, with 11 bases between. CDR3 length: 16 residues. In germline, CDR1 is MGHRA, CDR2 YSYEKL. Written as DNA, the CDR3 is TGCGCCAGCAGCCAAGATATTGGGGGATCTAACTATGGCTACACCTTC. It is translated as CASSQDIGGSNYGYTF.

The chain uses TRBV6-5 and TRBJ2-7, with a tentative D call TRBD2 (7 bases). Germline V gives CDR1 MNHEY, CDR2 SVGAGI. The V end lost 0 bases, the J end lost 5 bases, and 11 bases lay between the germline ends. The CDR3 is 14 amino acids. Written as DNA, the CDR3 is TGTGCCAGCAGTTACTCGGGGGGGGGCAACGAGCAGTACTTC. It specifies CASSYSGGGNEQYF.

This clonotype was observed a few times. This rearrangement joins TRBV6-2 or TRBV6-3 to TRBJ2-7, with D perhaps TRBD1 or TRBD2 (5 bases each). This CDR3 region has 15 residues. V lost 5 bases, J lost 0 bases, and 14 bases lay in between. CDR1 and CDR2 from the germline V gene are MNHEY and SVGEGT. CDR3 in DNA: TGTGCCAGCAGTGGCCGGGACGGCCTCTCCTACGAGCAGTACTTC. This gives the protein CASSGRDGLSYEQYF.

This clonotype occurred many times. The V and J genes are TRBV6-2 or TRBV6-3 and TRBJ2-7, with D possibly matching TRBD2 (6 bases). The CDR3 is 14 residues long. V gave up 6 bases and J gave up 0 bases, with 12 bases separating them. Germline assignment: CDR1 MNHEY and CDR2 SVGEGT. Written as DNA, the CDR3 is TGTGCCAGCAGCTGGGGAGGAATCTCCTACGAGCAGTACTTC. This sequence encodes CASSWGGISYEQYF.

This rearrangement joins TRBV5-5 to TRBJ1-5, with D tentatively TRBD1 (5 bases). Trimming took off 1 base at V and 5 bases at J, with 7 bases between the two ends. Germline assignment: CDR1 SGHKS and CDR2 YYEKEE (reference sequence). This CDR3 is 13 amino acids long. CDR3 bases: TGTGCCAGCAGCTTGTGGGGGTATCAGCCCCAGCATTTT. It encodes CASSLWGYQPQHF.

V is TRBV24-1 and J is TRBJ2-4; 11 bases agree with TRBD1. The CDR3 runs to 13 residues. The V and J ends lost 4 bases and 13 bases, in that order; junction bases with no gene match: 5. Germline CDR1 and CDR2: KGHDR and SFDVKD. The CDR3 region is CATSDKGQGVQYF. The CDR3 nucleotides are TGTGCCACCAGTGACAAGGGACAGGGGGTCCAGTACTTC.

The CDR3: CASSLALGEDEQYV. The DNA of the CDR3 is TGTGCCAGCAGCTTAGCGCTGGGGGAGGACGAGCAGTACGTC. The chain has TRBV7-9 and TRBJ2-7; weak D call: TRBD2 (6 bases). Germline loops: CDR1 SEHNR, CDR2 FQNEAQ (reference sequence). The CDR3 sequence is 14 residues long. V lost 0 bases to trimming and J lost 5 bases, with 11 bases between them.

This clonotype was seen only a few times. CDR3 in DNA: TGTGCCAGCAGCCGAGGCCCCGCGGGGAACACCGGGGAGCTGTTTTTT. Amino acids: CASSRGPAGNTGELFF. This chain joins TRBV7-3 and TRBJ2-2, with a tentative D call TRBD2 (5 bases). The V end lost 5 bases, the J end lost 1 base, and 14 bases lay between the germline ends. Per the germline V gene, CDR1 is SGHTA and CDR2 is FQGTGA. This CDR3 comprises 16 residues.